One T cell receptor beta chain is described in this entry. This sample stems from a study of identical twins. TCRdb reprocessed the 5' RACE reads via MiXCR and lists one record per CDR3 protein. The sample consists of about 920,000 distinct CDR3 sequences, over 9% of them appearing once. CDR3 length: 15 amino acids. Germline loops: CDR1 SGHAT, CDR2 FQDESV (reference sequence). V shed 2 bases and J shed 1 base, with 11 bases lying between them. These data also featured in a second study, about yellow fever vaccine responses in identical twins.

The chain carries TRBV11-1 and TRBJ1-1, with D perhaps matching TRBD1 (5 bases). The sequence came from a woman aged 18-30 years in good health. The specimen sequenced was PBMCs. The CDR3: CASSLRLQENTEAFF. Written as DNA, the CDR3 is TGTGCCAGCAGCTTACGGTTACAGGAGAACACTGAAGCTTTCTTT.